This T cell receptor (beta chain) was recorded in a study of cytomegalovirus exposure and HLA in healthy donors. About the research overall: The roughly 670 first-cohort repertoires shared a platform with the 100 to 150 validation repertoires, as reported in a later analysis. Findings of the study overall: A list of 150 to 200 TCR beta chains associated with cytomegalovirus was given.

The table came from immunoSEQ multiplex PCR; TCRdb's copy has only in-frame clones and leaves some out. The table has some 130,000 clones, roughly four fifths seen once. Germline V lookup: CDR1 SGHAT, CDR2 FQDESV (reference sequence). The J segment lost 6 bases and the V segment lost 4 bases, leaving 6 bases of the junction unmatched. CDR3 length equals 15 residues. About this clone itself: Its antigen is still unknown.

This clonotype was obtained from a man aged 30 to 39 in good health and CMV-seropositive. The chain is built from TRBV11-1 and TRBJ1-3; 10 nucleotides align to TRBD1. Sequencing was performed on PBMCs. In nucleotides, the CDR3 is TGTGCCAGCAGCTCGGGACAGGGGCGATCAAACACCATATATTTT. Amino acids: CASSSGQGRSNTIYF.